Each of the 29 T cell receptor beta chains below was sequenced from the same sample in a study of CD8 T cells in ankylosing spondylitis. TCRdb re-called the 5' RACE reads with MiXCR, one entry per CDR3 protein. Of approximately 25,000 distinct CDR3 sequences listed, roughly a sixth are singletons. The sample consisted of blood. The receptor set was obtained from a male donor with ankylosing spondylitis or in good health (not recorded which).

The chain joins TRBV12-3 or TRBV12-4 to TRBJ2-2; 9 bases align to TRBD1. V trimming: 7 bases; J trimming: 5 bases; junction bases outside the gene matches: 8. The CDR3 loop spans 15 amino acids. CDR3: CASIRGTGLTGELFF. The CDR3 DNA reads as TGTGCCAGCATCCGTGGGACAGGGCTAACCGGGGAGCTGTTTTTT.

This clonotype was seen only a few times. The chain recombines TRBV29-1 with TRBJ2-1, with 13 bases lining up with TRBD2. This CDR3 spans 15 amino acids. Per the germline V gene, CDR1 is SQVTM and CDR2 is ANQGSEA. V was pared by 7 bases and J by 3 bases, with 6 bases of the junction left unmatched. The CDR3 spells CSALGLAGVYNEQFF. The CDR3 DNA reads as TGCAGCGCTCTCGGACTAGCGGGAGTCTACAATGAGCAGTTCTTC.

This clonotype came up a few times. The V gene is TRBV20-1, the J gene TRBJ1-4; no firm D call. CDR1 and CDR2 from the germline V gene are DFQATT and SNEGSKA (reference sequence). This CDR3 is 14 amino acids long. V was cut by 5 bases and J by 4 bases, with 14 bases left in between. CDR3 amino acids: CSAGADTFNEKLFF. For the CDR3, the DNA is TGCAGTGCTGGAGCAGATACCTTTAATGAAAAACTGTTTTTT.

This clonotype has a count of ten or more. V and J are TRBV27 and TRBJ2-1; unclear D gene. Trimming cost V 8 bases and J 12 bases, with 14 bases left between them. The germline gives CDR1 MNHEY, CDR2 SMNVEV (reference sequence). The CDR3 sequence is 11 residues long. The CDR3 is CASQGPWAQFF. CDR3 nucleotide sequence: TGTGCCAGCCAAGGTCCGTGGGCGCAGTTCTTC.

This clonotype was found many times. V and J are TRBV5-4 and TRBJ2-5; 9 bases agree with TRBD2. Trimming removed 4 bases from V and 4 bases from J; junction bases left unmatched: 11. This CDR3 has 16 amino acids. CDR1 and CDR2 (germline): SGHNT, YYREEE (reference sequence). CDR3 loop: CASSHGTSLVRETQYF. Written as DNA, the CDR3 is TGTGCCAGCAGCCACGGGACTAGCCTAGTTCGAGAGACCCAGTACTTC.

At least ten counts were recorded for this clonotype. V usage is TRBV4-2 and J usage is TRBJ1-3; maybe TRBD1 (5 bases). Trimming took off 1 base at V and 2 bases at J, with 12 bases between the two ends. The CDR3 length is 16 residues. In germline, CDR1 is LGHNA, CDR2 YNFKEQ. The CDR3 nucleotides read TGTGCCAGCAGCCAAGCCCTAGGGGACGCTGGAAACACCATATATTTT. Amino acid sequence: CASSQALGDAGNTIYF.

This chain uses TRBV5-1 with TRBJ2-1; TRBD1 aligns across 10 bases. The germline V gene has CDR1 SGHRS and CDR2 YFSETQ. Trimming took 4 bases from V and 6 from J; bases not matched to a gene: 4. The CDR3 runs 14 residues. This chain's CDR3 is CASSPGTGVNEQFF. CDR3 bases: TGCGCCAGCAGCCCCGGGACAGGGGTCAATGAGCAGTTCTTC.

The chain uses TRBV20-1 and TRBJ2-2; D perhaps matches TRBD2 (6 bases). The length of the CDR3 is 12 residues. Germline V gene lookup returns CDR1 DFQATT and CDR2 SNEGSKA (reference sequence). The V and J ends lost 5 bases and 5 bases respectively, with 9 bases between them. The CDR3 protein is CSAGGETGELFF. The CDR3 DNA is TGCAGTGCTGGCGGGGAAACCGGGGAGCTGTTTTTT.

Many counts were recorded for this clonotype. The V and J genes are TRBV10-3 and TRBJ2-2; D call uncertain. CDR3 length equals 11 residues. Germline CDR1 ENHRY, CDR2 SYGVKD. V was pared by 11 bases and J by 6 bases, with 10 bases between. CDR3 DNA sequence: TGTGCCGTCGCGGAGCCCGGGGAGCTGTTTTTT. It translates to CAVAEPGELFF.

This clonotype showed up many times. The V and J genes are TRBV4-3 and TRBJ2-2, with D possibly matching TRBD2 (5 bases). V lost 0 bases and J lost 1, with 12 bases in between. CDR1 is LGHNA and CDR2 is YSLEER in the germline V gene. The CDR3 totals 17 residues. CDR3 amino acids: CASSQEGSAGNTGELFF. In DNA form, the CDR3 reads TGCGCCAGCAGCCAAGAAGGTTCGGCGGGGAACACCGGGGAGCTGTTTTTT.

The rearrangement joins TRBV3-1 to TRBJ1-1; possible D gene TRBD1, 5 bases. V dropped 4 bases and J dropped 1 base, with 10 bases sitting between them. Germline-derived CDR1 and CDR2 are LGHDT and YNNKEL (reference sequence). The CDR3 has 14 amino acids. The CDR3 protein is CASSRTTENTEAFF. The CDR3 region has the DNA TGTGCCAGCAGCCGCACGACAGAGAACACTGAAGCTTTCTTT.

This clonotype is labeled as medium-sized. In DNA form, the CDR3 reads TGCAGCGTTTTTACCGGGACCACAAATGAGCAGTTCTTC. Translated, it gives CSVFTGTTNEQFF. The chain recombines TRBV29-1 with TRBJ2-1, with D tentatively TRBD1 or TRBD2 (5 bases each). V lost 5 bases and J 7 bases, leaving 15 bases between the germline ends. Germline values: CDR1 SQVTM, CDR2 ANQGSEA. The CDR3 is 13 amino acids.

J is TRBJ2-1 and V is TRBV28; tentatively, D is TRBD1 or TRBD2 (5 bases each). V lost 5 bases, J lost 9 bases, and 17 bases lay in between. The CDR3 has 14 amino acids. CDR1 is MDHEN, CDR2 SYDVKM, per germline. The DNA of the CDR3 is TGTGCCAGCAGTGCCGGGACGCCCAGGCGTGAGCAGTTCTTC. Translation gives CASSAGTPRREQFF.

This clonotype was recorded at least ten times. The chain is built from TRBV5-1 and TRBJ2-6; D not resolved. The germline V gene encodes CDR1 SGHRS and CDR2 YFSETQ. CDR3 length: 15 amino acids. The germline V and J ends were trimmed by 3 bases and 4 bases, with 11 bases remaining between them. The CDR3 reads CASSSGRIGANVLTF. In DNA form, the CDR3 reads TGCGCCAGCAGCTCTGGACGGATAGGGGCCAACGTCCTGACTTTC.

This clonotype was observed at least ten times. The rearrangement links TRBV28 to TRBJ1-5; 9 positions agree with TRBD1. Germline-derived CDR1 and CDR2 are MDHEN and SYDVKM. V shed 5 bases, J shed 2 bases, and the junction held 4 bases outside the gene matches. The CDR3 consists of 15 residues. The CDR3, as DNA: TGTGCCAGCAGTCCGCGGGACAGGGGCAATCAGCCCCAGCATTTT. It translates to CASSPRDRGNQPQHF.

The rearrangement links TRBV12-3 or TRBV12-4 to TRBJ2-1, with 8 bases lining up with TRBD2. The CDR3 is 15 amino acids. V gave up 6 bases and J gave up 2 bases; unmatched junction bases: 6. CDR3: CASRPSGGTYNEQFF. CDR3 in DNA: TGTGCCAGCAGACCCAGCGGGGGTACCTACAATGAGCAGTTCTTC.

This clonotype has at least ten counts. CDR3 coding DNA: TGTGCCAGCAGTTTTTCCCCTAGCGGGGGGGGAGAGACCCAGTACTTC. As protein: CASSFSPSGGGETQYF. The chain links TRBV12-3 or TRBV12-4 to TRBJ2-5; 12 bases agree with TRBD2. CDR3 length: 16 residues. After removal of 3 bases from V and 4 bases from J, the junction contained 6 bases not matched to a gene.

This clonotype is judged large. The V and J genes are TRBV15 and TRBJ1-1; D gene unclear. V shed 5 bases and J shed 0 bases, with 7 bases lying between them. The CDR3 spans 13 residues. CDR1 and CDR2 (germline): LNHNV, YYDKDF (reference sequence). The CDR3 sequence is CATSRTVNTEAFF. The CDR3 nucleotides read TGTGCCACCAGCCGGACGGTGAACACTGAAGCTTTCTTT.

This clonotype came up many times. The rearrangement uses TRBV29-1 and TRBJ2-2; tentative D call: TRBD1 (6 bases). Germline lookup yields CDR1 SQVTM and CDR2 ANQGSEA. V lost 5 bases and J 3 bases, leaving 13 bases between the germline ends. CDR3 size: 14 residues. The CDR3 DNA follows: TGCAGCGTTACAACAGGGTGGTACACCGGGGAGCTGTTTTTT. It is translated as CSVTTGWYTGELFF.

This clonotype was counted ten times or more. The rearrangement links TRBV7-3 to TRBJ2-7; D might be TRBD2 (5 bases). CDR1 SGHTA and CDR2 FQGTGA come from the germline V gene. The CDR3 is 15 amino acids. Between the trimmed V and J ends, which lost 2 bases and 6 bases, there was a span of 17 bases. CDR3 sequence (DNA): TGTGCCAGCAGCTTAGGGTCCCGGGGTACCACCGAGCAGTACTTC. As protein: CASSLGSRGTTEQYF.

This clonotype was seen a handful of times. The chain carries TRBV5-1 and TRBJ2-2, with 10 bases fitting TRBD1. The CDR3 is made up of 15 amino acids. Germline V gene data show CDR1 as SGHRS and CDR2 as YFSETQ. V was clipped by 4 bases and J by 7 bases; unmatched bases: 7. CDR3 protein: CASSPWTGGNGELFF. The CDR3 DNA follows: TGCGCCAGCAGCCCTTGGACAGGGGGAAACGGGGAGCTGTTTTTT.

This clonotype was observed a few times. A junction end diverges from the germline sequence, so it may reflect a read error. V is TRBV7-7 and J is TRBJ2-5; 7 nucleotides line up with TRBD1. This CDR3 is built from 13 residues. Germline V lookup: CDR1 SSHAT, CDR2 FNYEAQ (reference sequence). The CDR3 nucleotides read TGTGCTAGCAGCTCCGACAGGGCAAAGACCCAGTACTTC. Encoded protein: CASSSDRAKTQYF.

This rearrangement joins TRBV3-1 to TRBJ1-1; 9 nucleotides align to TRBD1. This CDR3 comprises 16 residues. Looked up from germline, CDR1 is LGHDT and CDR2 is YNNKEL (reference sequence). Losses at the gene ends were 4 bases for V and 4 bases for J; bases not matched to a gene: 10. The DNA of the CDR3 is TGTGCCAGCAGCCGGCCCGGGACAGGGTGGGGCACTGAAGCTTTCTTT. This gives the protein CASSRPGTGWGTEAFF.

V is TRBV20-1 and J is TRBJ1-1, with D possibly being TRBD1 (6 bases). CDR1 is DFQATT, CDR2 SNEGSKA, per germline (reference sequence). V lost 6 bases to trimming and J lost 6 bases, with 17 bases between them. CDR3 length: 13 amino acids. The CDR3 protein is CSASKGGAAEAFF. Here the CDR3 DNA reads TGCAGTGCCAGTAAGGGGGGAGCGGCTGAAGCTTTCTTT.

This clonotype was detected only once. The V and J genes are TRBV21-1 and TRBJ2-1; the D call in the table, TRBD1, was not verified against the DNA. TRBV21-1 is a known pseudogene. The CDR3 is 14 residues long. CDR3 loop: CASSDRDRGNEQFF. CDR3 nucleotides: TGTGCCAGCAGCGATCGGGACAGGGGGAATGAGCAGTTCTTC.

The table lists this clonotype with many counts. This chain links TRBV29-1 with TRBJ2-7; maybe TRBD1 (6 bases). V lost 6 bases, J lost 1 base, and 13 bases lay in between. The CDR3 covers 13 residues. Per germline, CDR1 SQVTM and CDR2 ANQGSEA. CDR3 loop: CSVTQTGSYEQYV. The CDR3 DNA follows: TGCAGCGTGACACAGACAGGATCCTACGAGCAGTACGTC.

This clonotype was counted at least ten times. The chain is built from TRBV6-5 and TRBJ2-6; D gene ambiguous. V lost 3 bases to trimming and J lost 9 bases, with 9 bases between them. CDR3 length equals 13 residues. The germline V gene has CDR1 MNHEY and CDR2 SVGAGI. Here the CDR3 reads CASSYGNLNVLTF. CDR3 nucleotides: TGTGCCAGCAGTTATGGGAACCTCAACGTCCTGACTTTC.

This chain links TRBV28 with TRBJ2-1, with 10 bases matching TRBD2. Looked up from germline, CDR1 is MDHEN and CDR2 is SYDVKM. Losses at the gene ends were 5 bases for V and 7 bases for J; bases not matched to a gene: 17. The CDR3 covers 18 residues. The CDR3 sequence: CASSPLAGEFYSLNEQFF. The CDR3 nucleotides are TGTGCCAGCAGTCCCCTAGCGGGGGAATTTTATTCGTTGAATGAGCAGTTCTTC. Variable domain in full (rest from reference TRBV28 and TRBJ2-1): DVKVTQSSRYLVKRTGEKVFLECVQDMDHENMFWYRQDPGLGLRLIYFSYDVKMKEKGDIPEGYSVSREKKERFSLILESASTNQTSMYLCASSPLAGEFYSLNEQFFGPGTRLTVL.

This clonotype was recorded a few times. This rearrangement joins TRBV28 to TRBJ2-5; D not certain. Trimming took 2 bases from V and 4 from J, leaving 2 bases between them. The CDR3 extends over 11 amino acids. Germline-derived CDR1 and CDR2 are MDHEN and SYDVKM. CDR3: CASSLVETQYF. CDR3 in DNA: TGTGCCAGCAGTTTAGTAGAGACCCAGTACTTC.